These 28 T cell receptor beta chains originate from one sample sequenced in a study of T cells after yellow fever vaccination. TCRdb itself ran the 5' RACE reads through MiXCR, one entry per CDR3 protein. The sample lists about 160,000 distinct CDR3 sequences, around 7% occurring once. Sequencing was performed on CD4+ T cells sorted from PBMCs, taken about 5 days after the first yellow fever vaccination. All receptors derive from a man between 18 and 29 years old who received the YFV17D yellow fever vaccine.

This clonotype has a count of ten or more. The CDR3 protein is CSARAAEGITDTQYF. CDR3 nucleotides: TGCAGTGCTAGGGCAGCCGAAGGAATTACAGATACGCAGTATTTT. The chain joins TRBV20-1 to TRBJ2-3; no definite D call. This CDR3 contains 15 residues. V lost 3 bases to trimming and J lost 3 bases, with 16 bases between them. Germline CDR1 reads DFQATT; CDR2 reads SNEGSKA (reference sequence).

J is TRBJ2-5 and V is TRBV20-1, with a tentative D call TRBD2 (5 bases). The V gene's germline CDR1 is DFQATT and CDR2 SNEGSKA (reference sequence). V was shortened by 7 bases and J by 5 bases, with 17 bases between the two germline ends. The CDR3 runs 13 residues. The CDR3: CSEARAERETQYF. The CDR3 coding sequence is TGCAGTGAGGCGAGGGCGGAGCGGGAGACCCAGTACTTC.

This chain links TRBV5-4 with TRBJ2-5, with a weak D call TRBD1 (5 bases). Trimming took 3 bases from V and 5 from J, leaving 17 bases between them. The CDR3 consists of 15 residues. The V gene's germline CDR1 is SGHNT and CDR2 YYREEE (reference sequence). In DNA, the CDR3 is TGTGCCAGCAGCTCGGTCATAGACAGACACGAGACCCAGTACTTC. Translation: CASSSVIDRHETQYF.

There are a few counts of this clonotype. The chain employs TRBV19 and TRBJ2-1, with D tentatively TRBD1 (6 bases). Trimming stripped 7 bases from V and 5 bases from J, with 15 bases between. CDR3 length equals 14 residues. Germline V gene data show CDR1 as LNHDA and CDR2 as SQIVND (reference sequence). CDR3 protein: CASTRSRGDNEQFF. CDR3 DNA sequence: TGTGCCAGTACCCGGAGCAGGGGCGACAATGAGCAGTTCTTC.

This clonotype was seen more than once but under ten times. This chain links TRBV7-2 with TRBJ2-3; 9 positions match TRBD2. The CDR3 spans 16 residues. V trimming: 2 bases; J trimming: 4 bases; junction bases outside the gene matches: 7. Germline CDR1 SGHTA, CDR2 FQGNSA. The CDR3 loop reads CASSLSQRGVADTQYF. The CDR3 coding sequence is TGTGCCAGCAGCTTAAGCCAGCGGGGGGTGGCAGATACGCAGTATTTT. Supplemented by reference TRBV7-2 and TRBJ2-3, the full variable domain reads GAGVSQSPSNKVTEKGKDVELRCDPISGHTALYWYRQSLGQGLEFLIYFQGNSAPDKSGLPSDRFSAERTGGSVSTLTIQRTQQEDSAVYLCASSLSQRGVADTQYFGPGTRLTVL.

This clonotype was seen only a few times. This rearrangement joins TRBV7-6 to TRBJ2-7; maybe TRBD2 (7 bases). The CDR3 is made up of 13 amino acids. From germline, CDR1 is SGHVS and CDR2 FNYEAQ. V dropped 8 bases and J dropped 3 bases, with 14 bases sitting between them. Written as DNA, the CDR3 is TGTGCCAGCGGAGGGGGGGGTGGCTACGAGCAGTACTTC. This codes for CASGGGGGYEQYF.

This clonotype was recorded many times. The rearrangement uses TRBV11-2 and TRBJ2-1, with TRBD2 matching 11 bases. V shed 5 bases and J 6 bases; nucleotides not matched to a gene: 15. CDR1 is SGHAT, CDR2 FQNNGV, per germline. This CDR3 has 18 amino acids. The CDR3 DNA follows: TGTGCCAGCAGCCCGGGGGGTCCTAGCGGGGGGCAGCCCAATGAGCAGTTCTTC. Residues: CASSPGGPSGGQPNEQFF.

In this sample, this clonotype turned up a few times. This chain uses TRBV7-2 with TRBJ2-3; no definite D call. The CDR3 sequence is 13 residues long. Trimming pared 0 bases from V and 5 bases from J, leaving 6 bases between. Germline loops: CDR1 SGHTA, CDR2 FQGNSA. The CDR3 DNA reads TGTGCCAGCAGCTTAGCGTCCAGAGATACGCAGTATTTT. This sequence encodes CASSLASRDTQYF.

In the case of this clonotype: One base away lies a much larger clone, so this may be a sequencing read error. V is TRBV6-1 and J is TRBJ2-1, with 10 positions matching TRBD2. CDR1 MNHNS and CDR2 SASEGT come from the germline V gene. The CDR3 is made up of 15 amino acids. V was clipped by 7 bases and J by 5 bases; unmatched bases: 8. The CDR3 sequence is CASTRRAGGDNEQFF. The CDR3 DNA is TGTGCCAGCACGAGGAGAGCGGGGGGGGACAATGAGCAGTTCTTC.

On this clonotype itself: One end of the junction varies from germline; a read error may be responsible. The chain combines TRBV7-7 with TRBJ2-2, with a weak D call TRBD2 (6 bases). The CDR3 sequence is 16 residues long. Germline CDR1 reads SSHAT; CDR2 reads FNYEAQ (reference sequence). The CDR3 nucleotides are TGTGCTAGCAGCTCCGGAGGCGGGGCTGACACCGGGGAGCTGTTTTTT. It specifies CASSSGGGADTGELFF.

V and J are TRBV12-3 or TRBV12-4 and TRBJ1-2; D is perhaps TRBD1 (5 bases). Trimming took off 3 bases at V and 0 bases at J, with 11 bases between the two ends. The CDR3 is made up of 15 amino acids. CDR3 nucleotides: TGTGCCAGCAGTTTTTCGGGCAGGGCTAACTATGGCTACACCTTC. This sequence encodes CASSFSGRANYGYTF.

This clonotype has a count of ten or more. The chain joins TRBV5-1 to TRBJ2-3; the D is unclear. From germline, CDR1 is SGHRS and CDR2 YFSETQ. The CDR3 is 14 amino acids. Trimming took off 2 bases at V and 2 bases at J, with 9 bases between the two ends. As DNA, the CDR3 is TGCGCCAGCAGCTTTACGGCCTCCACAGATACGCAGTATTTT. This codes for CASSFTASTDTQYF.

The chain joins TRBV7-2 to TRBJ2-1, with 8 nucleotides matching TRBD2. Germline V gene data show CDR1 as SGHTA and CDR2 as FQGNSA. The J segment lost 2 bases and the V segment lost 5 bases, leaving 5 bases of the junction unmatched. The CDR3 loop spans 15 amino acids. The chain's CDR3 is CASSRGGGTYNEQFF. DNA of the CDR3: TGTGCCAGCAGCCGGGGCGGGGGGACCTACAATGAGCAGTTCTTC.

The rearrangement uses TRBV12-3 or TRBV12-4 and TRBJ1-4, with unresolved D. Trimming shortened V by 4 bases and J by 0 bases, and 9 bases separated the two germline ends. This CDR3 is 15 amino acids long. CDR3 DNA: TGTGCCAGCAGTTCCGGAGGGTCAACTAATGAAAAACTGTTTTTT. Its translation is CASSSGGSTNEKLFF.

This clonotype was seen repeatedly, ten times or more. V usage is TRBV5-5 and J usage is TRBJ1-3, with D unclear. Per germline, CDR1 SGHKS and CDR2 YYEKEE (reference sequence). The V end lost 0 bases, the J end lost 0 bases, and 7 bases lay between the germline ends. The CDR3 is 15 amino acids. For the CDR3, the DNA is TGTGCCAGCAGCTTGGCAATGTACTCTGGAAACACCATATATTTT. As protein: CASSLAMYSGNTIYF.

This clonotype was seen repeatedly, ten times or more. The chain carries TRBV20-1 and TRBJ1-3; D unresolved. Looked up from germline, CDR1 is DFQATT and CDR2 is SNEGSKA (reference sequence). V dropped 3 bases and J dropped 0 bases, with 6 bases sitting between them. This CDR3 is built from 13 residues. The CDR3 spells CSAREFSGNTIYF. The CDR3 bases are TGCAGTGCTAGGGAGTTCTCTGGAAACACCATATATTTT.

This clonotype was counted at least ten times. The chain has TRBV7-2 and TRBJ1-2; D gene uncertain. Trimming shortened V by 1 base and J by 0 bases, and 12 bases separated the two germline ends. This CDR3 spans 16 amino acids. CDR1 and CDR2 from the germline V gene are SGHTA and FQGNSA. The CDR3 spells CASSLVGSSPNYGYTF. In DNA form, the CDR3 reads TGTGCCAGCAGCTTAGTGGGTTCCAGCCCTAACTATGGCTACACCTTC.

Many counts were recorded for this clonotype. The chain employs TRBV6-2 or TRBV6-3 and TRBJ2-1, with TRBD2 matching over 7 bases. The V gene end was trimmed by 2 bases and the J gene end by 6 bases; junction bases not matched to a gene: 7. The CDR3 is made up of 15 amino acids. The V gene's germline CDR1 is MNHEY and CDR2 SVGEGT. CDR3 nucleotides: TGTGCCAGCAGTTACGGGGCTAGCGGACGCAATGAGCAGTTCTTC. Protein: CASSYGASGRNEQFF.

Points on this clonotype: A read error may be the cause here, since a much bigger clone is one base away. This chain links TRBV28 with TRBJ1-5; D is ambiguous. This CDR3 comprises 13 residues. Trimming left V 10 bases short and J 0 bases short, with 10 bases between. CDR1 and CDR2 (germline): MDHEN, SYDVKM. The CDR3: CATGRRSNQPQHF. The CDR3 nucleotides are TGTGCCACCGGAAGACGTAGCAATCAGCCCCAGCATTTT.

The rearrangement uses TRBV6-1 and TRBJ2-7; D is possibly TRBD1 or TRBD2 (5 bases each). The ends were cut back, 5 bases at V and 3 bases at J, with 14 bases in the middle. This CDR3 comprises 14 residues. Germline values: CDR1 MNHNS, CDR2 SASEGT. The CDR3 spells CASSNGDGNYEQYF. The CDR3 nucleotides are TGTGCCAGCAGTAATGGGGACGGGAACTACGAGCAGTACTTC.

This clonotype was found many times. The chain uses TRBV6-2 or TRBV6-3 and TRBJ1-5, with 8 positions matching TRBD1. This CDR3 has 12 residues. CDR1 is MNHEY and CDR2 is SVGEGT in the germline V gene. The J segment lost 7 bases and the V segment lost 8 bases, leaving 4 bases of the junction unmatched. In DNA form, the CDR3 reads TGTGCCAGCGGATCAGGGGGCCAGCCCCAGCATTTT. Translated, it gives CASGSGGQPQHF.

This clonotype occurred a few times. This rearrangement joins TRBV3-1 to TRBJ1-5; TRBD1 matches 9 bases. CDR3 size: 14 residues. CDR1 is LGHDT and CDR2 is YNNKEL in the germline V gene (reference sequence). The J segment lost 5 bases and the V segment lost 8 bases, leaving 7 bases of the junction unmatched. The CDR3 loop reads CASGMTGGHQPQHF. In nucleotides, the CDR3 is TGTGCCAGCGGGATGACAGGGGGGCATCAGCCCCAGCATTTT.

This chain connects TRBV14 to TRBJ1-1; D is possibly TRBD1 (6 bases). The CDR3 is 17 residues long. Germline lookup yields CDR1 SGHDN and CDR2 FVKESK. The ends were cut back, 1 base at V and 1 base at J, with 16 bases in the middle. CDR3 loop: CASSQVSGAGKNTEAFF. The CDR3 DNA follows: TGTGCCAGCAGCCAAGTGTCGGGGGCCGGGAAGAACACTGAAGCTTTCTTT.

The table lists this clonotype with a few counts. The V call is TRBV21-1, the J call TRBJ1-2; TRBD1, the D gene given by the table, was not confirmed from the DNA. TRBV21-1 is marked as a pseudogene. CDR3 length: 15 amino acids. CDR3 sequence (DNA): TGTGCCATCCAGGCAACAGACAGGGGGCCTTGCGGCTACACCTTC. This sequence encodes CAIQATDRGPCGYTF.

This clonotype was detected only a few times. This chain joins TRBV20-1 and TRBJ2-2; D is unclear. The ends were cut back, 0 bases at V and 6 bases at J, with 17 bases in the middle. Per the germline V gene, CDR1 is DFQATT and CDR2 is SNEGSKA (reference sequence). The CDR3 has 16 residues. In nucleotides, the CDR3 is TGCAGTGCTAGAGATGTAGAGGCCCTCGCGCCCGGGGAGCTGTTTTTT. Amino acid sequence: CSARDVEALAPGELFF.

This clonotype appeared many times. The chain employs TRBV7-6 and TRBJ2-2; D is perhaps TRBD1 (6 bases). Germline lookup yields CDR1 SGHVS and CDR2 FNYEAQ. CDR3 length equals 14 residues. V was trimmed by 6 bases and J by 1 base, leaving 9 bases between them. Here the CDR3 DNA reads TGTGCCAGCAGATCGGACAGGAACACCGGGGAGCTGTTTTTT. This gives the protein CASRSDRNTGELFF. Full variable domain (missing parts from reference TRBV7-6 and TRBJ2-2): GAGVSQSPRYKVTKRGQDVALRCDPISGHVSLYWYRQALGQGPEFLTYFNYEAQQDKSGLPNDRFSAERPEGSISTLTIQRTEQRDSAMYRCASRSDRNTGELFFGEGSRLTVL.

Many counts were recorded for this clonotype. The chain has TRBV2 and TRBJ2-7; a weak D match, TRBD1 (5 bases). Germline values: CDR1 SNHLY, CDR2 FYNNEI. The CDR3 spans 14 residues. The germline V and J ends were trimmed by 6 bases and 1 base, with 13 bases remaining between them. The CDR3 protein is CASRQVADSYEQYF. CDR3 DNA sequence: TGTGCCAGCAGACAGGTTGCGGATTCCTACGAGCAGTACTTC.

This clonotype occurred a few times. The chain joins TRBV1 to TRBJ2-5; the table's D call, TRBD2, has no DNA check behind it. TRBV1 is a pseudogene locus. This CDR3 region has 16 residues. In nucleotides, the CDR3 is TGCACCAGCAGCCAAGTTAGCGGGCCCCTCCAAGAGACCCAGTACTTC. Translation: CTSSQVSGPLQETQYF.